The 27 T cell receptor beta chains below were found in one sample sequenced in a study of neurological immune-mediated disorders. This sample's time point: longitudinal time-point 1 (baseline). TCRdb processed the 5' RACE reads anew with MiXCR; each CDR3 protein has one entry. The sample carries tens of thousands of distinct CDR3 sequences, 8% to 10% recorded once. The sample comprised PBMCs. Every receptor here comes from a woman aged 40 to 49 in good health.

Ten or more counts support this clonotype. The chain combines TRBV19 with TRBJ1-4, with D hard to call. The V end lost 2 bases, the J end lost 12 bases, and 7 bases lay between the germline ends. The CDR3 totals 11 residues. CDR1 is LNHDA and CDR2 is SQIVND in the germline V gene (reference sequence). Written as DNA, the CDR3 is TGTGCCAGTAGTATATTCCGGGAACTGTTTTTT. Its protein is CASSIFRELFF.

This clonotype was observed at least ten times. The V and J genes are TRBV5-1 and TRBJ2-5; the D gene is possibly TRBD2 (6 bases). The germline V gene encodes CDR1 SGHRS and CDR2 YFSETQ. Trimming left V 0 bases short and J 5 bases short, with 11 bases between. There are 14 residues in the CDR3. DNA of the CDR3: TGCGCCAGCAGCTTGGGAGGAGGGGAGGAGACCCAGTACTTC. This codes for CASSLGGGEETQYF. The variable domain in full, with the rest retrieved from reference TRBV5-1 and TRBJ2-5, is KAGVTQTPRYLIKTRGQQVTLSCSPISGHRSVSWYQQTPGQGLQFLFEYFSETQRNKGNFPGRFSGRQFSNSRSEMNVSTLELGDSALYLCASSLGGGEETQYFGPGTRLLVL.

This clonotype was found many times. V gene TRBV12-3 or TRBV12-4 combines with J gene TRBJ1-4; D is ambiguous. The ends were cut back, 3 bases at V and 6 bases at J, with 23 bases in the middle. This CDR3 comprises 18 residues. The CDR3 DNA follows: TGTGCCAGCAGTTTTGGGCAAATCGAGACCGAAATGGATGAAAAACTGTTTTTT. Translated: CASSFGQIETEMDEKLFF.

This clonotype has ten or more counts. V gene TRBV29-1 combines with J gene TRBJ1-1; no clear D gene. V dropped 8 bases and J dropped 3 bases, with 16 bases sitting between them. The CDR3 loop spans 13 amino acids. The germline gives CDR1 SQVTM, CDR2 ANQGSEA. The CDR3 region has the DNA TGCAGCAGTTCGGCAAGCCCGGACACTGAAGCTTTCTTT. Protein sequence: CSSSASPDTEAFF.

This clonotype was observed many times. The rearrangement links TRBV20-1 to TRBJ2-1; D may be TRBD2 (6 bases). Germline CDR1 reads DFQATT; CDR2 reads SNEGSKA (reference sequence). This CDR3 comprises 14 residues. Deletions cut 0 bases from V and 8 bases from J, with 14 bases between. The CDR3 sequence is CSARDGGMRDEQFF. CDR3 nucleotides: TGCAGTGCTAGAGATGGAGGGATGAGGGATGAGCAGTTCTTC.

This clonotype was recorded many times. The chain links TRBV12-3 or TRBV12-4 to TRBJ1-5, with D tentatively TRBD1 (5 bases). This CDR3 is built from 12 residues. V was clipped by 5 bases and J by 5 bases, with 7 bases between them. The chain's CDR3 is CASSGTDQPQHF. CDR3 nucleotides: TGTGCCAGCAGTGGGACGGATCAGCCCCAGCATTTT.

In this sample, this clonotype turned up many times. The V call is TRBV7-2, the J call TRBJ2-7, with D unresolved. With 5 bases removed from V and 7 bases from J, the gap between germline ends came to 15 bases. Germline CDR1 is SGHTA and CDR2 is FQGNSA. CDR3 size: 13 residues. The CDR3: CASSLTPLREQYF. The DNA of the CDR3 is TGTGCCAGCAGCCTAACACCGTTAAGGGAGCAGTACTTC.

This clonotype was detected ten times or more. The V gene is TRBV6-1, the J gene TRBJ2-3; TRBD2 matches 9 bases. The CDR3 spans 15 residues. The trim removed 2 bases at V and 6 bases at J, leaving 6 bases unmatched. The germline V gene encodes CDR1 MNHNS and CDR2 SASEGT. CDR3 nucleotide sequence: TGTGCCAGCAGTGAAACGGCGGGAGGGTTCGATACGCAGTATTTT. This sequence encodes CASSETAGGFDTQYF.

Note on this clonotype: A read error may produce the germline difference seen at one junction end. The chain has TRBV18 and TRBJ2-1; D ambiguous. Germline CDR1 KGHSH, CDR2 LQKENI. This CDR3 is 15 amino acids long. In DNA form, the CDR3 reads TGTGCCTGCTCACCTATCAGGAGCTCCCACAATGAGCAGTTCTTC. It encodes CACSPIRSSHNEQFF.

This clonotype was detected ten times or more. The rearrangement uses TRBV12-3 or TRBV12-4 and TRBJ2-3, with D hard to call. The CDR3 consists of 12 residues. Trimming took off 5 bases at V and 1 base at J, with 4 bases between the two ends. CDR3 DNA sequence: TGTGCCAGCAGTCCCGGCACAGATACGCAGTATTTT. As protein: CASSPGTDTQYF.

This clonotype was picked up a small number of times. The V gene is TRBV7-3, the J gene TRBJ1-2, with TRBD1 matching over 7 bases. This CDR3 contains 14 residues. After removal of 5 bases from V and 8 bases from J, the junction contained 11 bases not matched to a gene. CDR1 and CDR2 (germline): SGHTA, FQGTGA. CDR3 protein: CASSPGSQGGGYTF. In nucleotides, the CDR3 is TGTGCCAGCAGCCCTGGGAGCCAGGGGGGAGGCTACACCTTC.

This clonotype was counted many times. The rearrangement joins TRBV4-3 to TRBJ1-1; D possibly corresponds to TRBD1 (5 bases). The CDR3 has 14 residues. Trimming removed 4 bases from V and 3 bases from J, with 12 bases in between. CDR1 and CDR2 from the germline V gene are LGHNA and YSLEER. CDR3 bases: TGCGCCAGCAGCCTTGAAAGGGGTGACACTGAAGCTTTCTTT. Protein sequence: CASSLERGDTEAFF.

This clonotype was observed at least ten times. The DNA for the CDR3 is TGTGCCAGCAGACCCGGACAGGGTAACACTGAAGCTTTCTTT. It is translated as CASRPGQGNTEAFF. The chain links TRBV3-1 to TRBJ1-1; 8 bases align to TRBD1. Trimming removed 6 bases from V and 2 bases from J; junction bases left unmatched: 5. The germline V gene encodes CDR1 LGHDT and CDR2 YNNKEL (reference sequence). There are 14 residues in the CDR3.

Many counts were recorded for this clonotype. The CDR3 nucleotides are TGTGCCACCAGTGATCGGACAGGGAAGGGGGAGACCCAGTACTTC. It is translated as CATSDRTGKGETQYF. This chain links TRBV24-1 with TRBJ2-5, with 8 bases matching TRBD1. With 3 bases clipped from V and 5 bases from J, the junction kept 7 bases outside the gene matches. CDR3 length equals 15 residues. The germline gives CDR1 KGHDR, CDR2 SFDVKD.

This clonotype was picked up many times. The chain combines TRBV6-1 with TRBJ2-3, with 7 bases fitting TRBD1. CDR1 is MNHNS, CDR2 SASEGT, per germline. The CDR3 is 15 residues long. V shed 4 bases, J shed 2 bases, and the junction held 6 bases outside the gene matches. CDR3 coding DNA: TGTGCCAGCAGTGGGAGACAGGGCCTCACAGATACGCAGTATTTT. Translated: CASSGRQGLTDTQYF.

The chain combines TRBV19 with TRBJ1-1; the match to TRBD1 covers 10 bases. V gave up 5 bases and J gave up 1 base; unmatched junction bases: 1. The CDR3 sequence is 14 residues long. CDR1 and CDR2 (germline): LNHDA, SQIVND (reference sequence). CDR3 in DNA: TGTGCCAGTAGTCGACAGGGGGCGAACACTGAAGCTTTCTTT. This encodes CASSRQGANTEAFF.

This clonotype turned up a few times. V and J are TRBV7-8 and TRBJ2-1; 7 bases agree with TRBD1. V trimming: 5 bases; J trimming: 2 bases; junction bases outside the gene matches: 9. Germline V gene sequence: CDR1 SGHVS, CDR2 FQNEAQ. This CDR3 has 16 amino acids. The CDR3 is CASSTSGDSTYNEQFF. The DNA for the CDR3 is TGTGCCAGCAGCACGTCTGGGGACAGCACCTACAATGAGCAGTTCTTC.

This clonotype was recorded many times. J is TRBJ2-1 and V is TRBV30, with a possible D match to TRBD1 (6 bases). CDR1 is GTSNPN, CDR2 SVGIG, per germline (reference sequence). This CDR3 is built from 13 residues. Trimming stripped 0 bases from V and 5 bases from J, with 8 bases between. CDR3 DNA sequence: TGTGCCTGGAGTGTACAGGGAAACAATGAGCAGTTCTTC. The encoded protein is CAWSVQGNNEQFF.

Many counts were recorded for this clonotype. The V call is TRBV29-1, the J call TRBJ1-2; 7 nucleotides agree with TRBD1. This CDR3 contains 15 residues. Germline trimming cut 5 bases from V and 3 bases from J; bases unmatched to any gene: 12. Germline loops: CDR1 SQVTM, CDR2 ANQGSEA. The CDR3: CSVKSRQGIDYGYTF. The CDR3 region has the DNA TGCAGCGTTAAATCCCGACAGGGAATCGACTATGGCTACACCTTC.

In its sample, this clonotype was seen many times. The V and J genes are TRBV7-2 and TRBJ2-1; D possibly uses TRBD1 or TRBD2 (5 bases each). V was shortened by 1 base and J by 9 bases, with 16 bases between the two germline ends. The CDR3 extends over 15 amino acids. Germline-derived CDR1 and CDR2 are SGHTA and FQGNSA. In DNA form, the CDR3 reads TGTGCCAGCAGCTTAGGGCGAGGGACGGTAGGTGAGCAGTTCTTC. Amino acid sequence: CASSLGRGTVGEQFF.

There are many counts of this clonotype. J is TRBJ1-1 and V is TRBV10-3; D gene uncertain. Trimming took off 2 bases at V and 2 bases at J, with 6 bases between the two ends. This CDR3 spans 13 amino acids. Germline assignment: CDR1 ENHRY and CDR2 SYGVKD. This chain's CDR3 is CAISEESNTEAFF. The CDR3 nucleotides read TGTGCCATCAGTGAGGAGTCTAACACTGAAGCTTTCTTT.

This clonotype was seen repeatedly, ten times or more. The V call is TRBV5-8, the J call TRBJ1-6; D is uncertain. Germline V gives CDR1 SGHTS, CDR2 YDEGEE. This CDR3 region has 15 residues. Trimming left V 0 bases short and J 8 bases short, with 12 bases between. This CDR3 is CASSLDVGWDSPLHF. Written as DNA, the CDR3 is TGTGCCAGCAGCTTGGACGTGGGGTGGGATTCACCCCTCCACTTT.

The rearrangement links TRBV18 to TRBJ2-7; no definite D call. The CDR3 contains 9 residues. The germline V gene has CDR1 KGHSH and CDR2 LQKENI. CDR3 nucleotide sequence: TGTGCCAGGGGCATACCCATGAAGGTC. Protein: CARGIPMKV.

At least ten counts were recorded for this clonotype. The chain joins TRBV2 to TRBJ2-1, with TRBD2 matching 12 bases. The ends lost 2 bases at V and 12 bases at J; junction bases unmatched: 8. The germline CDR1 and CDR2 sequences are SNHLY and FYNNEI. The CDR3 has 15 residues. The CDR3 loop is CASSETLAGGRRQFF. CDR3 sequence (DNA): TGTGCCAGCAGTGAAACCCTAGCGGGGGGGCGGAGGCAGTTCTTC.

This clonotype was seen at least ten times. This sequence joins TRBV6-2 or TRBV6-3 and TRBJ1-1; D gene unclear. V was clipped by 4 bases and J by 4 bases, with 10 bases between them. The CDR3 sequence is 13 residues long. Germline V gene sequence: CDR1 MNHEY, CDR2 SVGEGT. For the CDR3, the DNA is TGTGCCAGCAGTTTAGAATGGACCACTGAAGCTTTCTTT. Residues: CASSLEWTTEAFF.

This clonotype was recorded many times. CDR3 in DNA: TGCAGTGCTAGGCCAGGGGCCACTAGCGGCACTAGCACAGATACGCAGTATTTT. This encodes CSARPGATSGTSTDTQYF. The rearrangement joins TRBV20-1 to TRBJ2-3; 8 positions agree with TRBD2. In germline, CDR1 is DFQATT, CDR2 SNEGSKA (reference sequence). The CDR3 runs 18 residues. V lost 3 bases, J lost 0 bases, and 14 bases stayed unmatched.

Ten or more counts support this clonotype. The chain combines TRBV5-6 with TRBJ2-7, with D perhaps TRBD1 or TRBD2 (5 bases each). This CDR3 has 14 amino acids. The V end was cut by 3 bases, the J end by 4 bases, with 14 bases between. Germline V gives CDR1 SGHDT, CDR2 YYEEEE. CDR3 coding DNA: TGTGCCAGCAGCTCGGACAATCGAGGGTACGAGCAGTACTTC. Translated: CASSSDNRGYEQYF.